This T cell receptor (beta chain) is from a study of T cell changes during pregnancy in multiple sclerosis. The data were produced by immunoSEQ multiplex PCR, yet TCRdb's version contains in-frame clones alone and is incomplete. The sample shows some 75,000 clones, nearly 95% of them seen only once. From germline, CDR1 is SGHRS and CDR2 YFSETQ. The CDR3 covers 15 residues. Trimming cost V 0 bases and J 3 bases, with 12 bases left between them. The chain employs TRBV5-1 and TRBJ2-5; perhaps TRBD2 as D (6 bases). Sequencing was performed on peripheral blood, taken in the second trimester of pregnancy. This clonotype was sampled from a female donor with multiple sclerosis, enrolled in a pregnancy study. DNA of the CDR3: TGCGCCAGCAGCTTGGCCTCACAGCGGGAAGAGACCCAGTACTTC. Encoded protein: CASSLASQREETQYF.